This TCR beta chain was observed in a study of cytomegalovirus exposure and HLA in healthy donors. On this clone: The antigen is unknown.

Use of 60 Vbeta and 13 Jbeta primers characterized the PCR. This table comes from immunoSEQ multiplex PCR, and its TCRdb copy is limited to in-frame clones, with some not included. The top ten hold about 2.5% of the sample, which has about 90,000 clones, roughly 84% seen once. V lost 0 bases to trimming and J lost 8 bases; unmatched junction nucleotides: 4. Germline values: CDR1 SGDLS, CDR2 YYNGEE. CDR3 length: 13 residues. Study findings and constraints: Most TCR beta V segments were productive about 90% or about 30% of the time in an earlier analysis.

Healthy people donating bone marrow made up the donors. This receptor was obtained from a man aged 25 to 40 in good health and CMV-seronegative. The sequencing sample was made of PBMCs. The rearrangement links TRBV9 to TRBJ1-2; 7 bases align to TRBD1. The DNA of the CDR3 is TGTGCCAGCAGCGTAGGAGGGGGCAAGGGCTACACCTTC. This codes for CASSVGGGKGYTF.